This TCR beta chain was captured in a study of cytomegalovirus exposure and HLA in healthy donors. Whole-study context: Falling in the Caucasian-associated ancestry cluster were about 80% of around 370 genotyped donors.

General study findings and limits: It was assumed in the presence/absence analyses that sequencing depth was roughly uniform across donors.

This PCR relied on a set of 60 Vbeta primers and 13 Jbeta primers. Clones were read by immunoSEQ multiplex PCR, and TCRdb kept only the in-frame ones, dropping some. The sample has over 150,000 clones, approximately 85% seen once. As for this clone: Antigen specificity is unknown.

The V gene's germline CDR1 is SGHVT and CDR2 SQSDAQ. The CDR3 consists of 16 residues. V was shortened by 0 bases and J by 0 bases, with 9 bases between the two germline ends. The genes are TRBV7-4 and TRBJ1-3; no definite D call. Material for sequencing was PBMCs. The source is a man in his fifties in good health and CMV-seropositive. The CDR3 reads CASSLANIYSGNTIYF. The CDR3 coding sequence is TGTGCCAGCAGCTTAGCCAATATCTACTCTGGAAACACCATATATTTT.